This T cell receptor beta chain stems from a study of T cell changes during pregnancy in multiple sclerosis. This table comes from immunoSEQ multiplex PCR, and its TCRdb copy is limited to in-frame clones, with some not included. The sample yields about 41,000 clones, roughly nine tenths seen once. This specimen was CD4+ T cells from peripheral blood mononuclear cells, taken in the first trimester of pregnancy. This sequence was found in a female donor with multiple sclerosis, enrolled in a pregnancy study.

This CDR3 is CASSLRGVQTQYF. The CDR3 bases are TGTGCCAGTAGTTTACGGGGTGTCCAGACCCAGTACTTC. V usage is TRBV19 and J usage is TRBJ2-5; D may be TRBD2 (5 bases). Per the germline V gene, CDR1 is LNHDA and CDR2 is SQIVND (reference sequence). V was trimmed by 5 bases and J by 6 bases, leaving 13 bases between them. The length of the CDR3 is 13 residues.